These T cell receptor beta chains were read from a single sample in a study of cytomegalovirus exposure and HLA in healthy donors. Sequenced by immunoSEQ multiplex PCR; TCRdb stores in-frame clones only, minus some. The repertoire holds 150,000 to 200,000 clones, with around 85% as singletons. Material for sequencing was PBMCs. All receptors derive from a man between 50 and 59 years old in good health and CMV-seropositive. Each CDR3 is given with its conserved first and last residue. Each record gives: J gene, V gene, CDR3 protein.

>TRBJ2-7|TRBV5-1
CASSLRGDRDEQYF
>TRBJ1-1|TRBV7-6
CASSLVAEAFF
>TRBJ2-2|TRBV2
CASSPEGYLFF
>-|TRBV9
CASSPRLAGGEQYF
>TRBJ2-1|TRBV6-5
CASSLGSGNEQFF
>TRBJ2-5|TRBV28
CASSFWASETQYF
>TRBJ2-7|TRBV28
CAAGTGGFNEQYF
>TRBJ1-5|TRBV28
CASFGFNQPQHF
>TRBJ1-2|TRBV29-1
CSDAQVANYGYTF
>TRBJ2-5|TRBV29-1
CSVDRASMATQYF
>TRBJ1-2|TRBV9
CASSPRDRGLIDYGYTF
>TRBJ2-1|TRBV5-4
CASSLDGDQQFF
>TRBJ1-3|TRBV7-9
CASSVQGQSSGNTIYF
>TRBJ1-6|TRBV30
CAWTLTGLNSPLHF
>TRBJ2-1|TRBV2
CASAPGTYNEQFF
>TRBJ1-3|TRBV6-5
CASSYRQGFSGNTIYF
>TRBJ2-3|TRBV19
CASSRVPSGGLRDTQYF
>TRBJ2-1|TRBV4-1
CASSQGLAGVEQFF
>TRBJ1-5|TRBV21-1
CASSKASRKRDISNQPQHF
>TRBJ1-1|TRBV6-6
CASFGQGEAFF
>TRBJ2-7|TRBV7-3
CASSSTYEQYF
>TRBJ1-3|TRBV4-1
CASSLTPAVPGNTIYF
>TRBJ1-1|TRBV5-1
CASSSTGETEAFF
>TRBJ2-1|TRBV5-6
CASSLASLAGEIEQFF